One and the same sample provided the 15 T cell receptor beta chains below, sequenced in a study of neurological immune-mediated disorders. Each CDR3 protein is one row after TCRdb ran MiXCR on the 5' RACE reads. Among tens of thousands of distinct CDR3 sequences listed, 3.5% to 5.5% were seen once. The time point here: longitudinal time-point 3. Sequencing used PBMCs. All receptors come from a woman aged 55-75 years with multiple sclerosis.

This clonotype has ten or more counts. This chain joins TRBV7-9 and TRBJ2-2, with a possible D match to TRBD1 (6 bases). V lost 3 bases and J 9 bases, leaving 14 bases between the germline ends. The CDR3 spans 14 residues. CDR1 SEHNR and CDR2 FQNEAQ come from the germline V gene (reference sequence). The CDR3 region has the DNA TGTGCCAGCAGCTTCGGCAGGACAGAGAGGGAGCTGTTTTTT. Protein: CASSFGRTERELFF. Complete variable domain (other parts from reference TRBV7-9 and TRBJ2-2): DTGVSQNPRHKITKRGQNVTFRCDPISEHNRLYWYRQTLGQGPEFLTYFQNEAQLEKSRLLSDRFSAERPKGSFSTLEIQRTEQGDSAMYLCASSFGRTERELFFGEGSRLTVL.

This clonotype showed up many times. V is TRBV6-2 or TRBV6-3 and J is TRBJ2-2; D not resolved. Trimming pared 8 bases from V and 6 bases from J, leaving 10 bases between. Germline V gene lookup returns CDR1 MNHEY and CDR2 SVGEGT. CDR3 length: 12 amino acids. The CDR3 DNA is TGTGCCAGCTTGGGGATCGCCGGGGAGCTGTTTTTT. Amino acids: CASLGIAGELFF.

The table lists this clonotype with many counts. The chain joins TRBV7-2 to TRBJ2-3; 8 bases are shared with TRBD1. J lost 2 bases, V lost 3 bases, and 4 bases had no gene match. Germline CDR1 is SGHTA and CDR2 is FQGNSA. There are 15 residues in the CDR3. CDR3 in amino acids: CASSFDRGITDTQYF. DNA for the CDR3: TGTGCCAGCAGCTTCGACAGGGGCATCACAGATACGCAGTATTTT.

In this sample, this clonotype turned up many times. The gene calls are TRBV7-9 and TRBJ1-5; weak D call: TRBD1 (5 bases). CDR1 and CDR2 (germline): SEHNR, FQNEAQ (reference sequence). V lost 2 bases to trimming and J lost 5 bases, with 7 bases between them. CDR3 length equals 13 residues. The CDR3 bases are TGTGCCAGCAGCTTATGGGGCGATCAGCCCCAGCATTTT. Its protein product is CASSLWGDQPQHF.

This clonotype came up many times. The V call is TRBV12-3 or TRBV12-4, the J call TRBJ2-1, with TRBD1 matching 8 bases. The CDR3 is made up of 16 amino acids. Trimming at V came to 5 bases and at J to 5 bases, leaving 11 bases not matched to a gene. The CDR3 is CASSPQGENWHNEQFF. The CDR3 DNA reads TGTGCCAGCAGTCCACAGGGGGAGAATTGGCACAATGAGCAGTTCTTC.

This clonotype was seen many times. The gene calls are TRBV5-1 and TRBJ2-1, with no clear D. The germline V and J ends were trimmed by 3 bases and 10 bases, with 14 bases remaining between them. The germline V gene has CDR1 SGHRS and CDR2 YFSETQ. The CDR3 loop spans 13 amino acids. This CDR3 reads CASSSGPIGEQFF. CDR3 nucleotides: TGCGCCAGCAGCTCCGGACCCATAGGGGAGCAGTTCTTC.

This clonotype has just a few counts. The J gene is TRBJ1-6, the V gene TRBV12-3 or TRBV12-4; possibly TRBD1 for D (5 bases). This CDR3 region has 15 residues. Trimming pared 7 bases from V and 5 bases from J, leaving 15 bases between. Written as DNA, the CDR3 is TGTGCCAGCACCCAGAGGGGACGAGATAATTCACCCCTCCACTTT. The encoded protein is CASTQRGRDNSPLHF.

In its sample, this clonotype was seen many times. The chain recombines TRBV9 with TRBJ1-4, with D maybe TRBD1 (6 bases). Trimming took 2 bases from V and 2 from J, leaving 13 bases between them. The length of the CDR3 is 16 residues. From germline, CDR1 is SGDLS and CDR2 YYNGEE. CDR3 nucleotides: TGTGCCAGCAGCGTTGGGGGGGCGCGTACTAATGAAAAACTGTTTTTT. Encoded protein: CASSVGGARTNEKLFF. The full variable domain, completed using reference TRBV9 and TRBJ1-4, is DSGVTQTPKHLITATGQRVTLRCSPRSGDLSVYWYQQSLDQGLQFLIQYYNGEERAKGNILERFSAQQFPDLHSELNLSSLELGDSALYFCASSVGGARTNEKLFFGSGTQLSVL.

This clonotype was recorded at least ten times. V and J are TRBV4-1 and TRBJ2-7; D is possibly TRBD1 (5 bases). The CDR3 length is 16 residues. Germline CDR1 MGHRA, CDR2 YSYEKL. Trimming removed 3 bases from V and 0 bases from J, with 15 bases in between. The chain's CDR3 is CASSHLDGRVSYEQYF. CDR3 bases: TGCGCCAGCAGCCACCTCGATGGCAGGGTCTCCTACGAGCAGTACTTC.

This clonotype was picked up many times. The CDR3 here is CATSRTGTGMNNEQFF. The DNA of the CDR3 is TGTGCCACCAGCAGAACCGGGACAGGGATGAACAATGAGCAGTTCTTC. The V gene is TRBV15, the J gene TRBJ2-1; 9 positions match TRBD1. Losses at the gene ends were 2 bases for V and 5 bases for J; bases not matched to a gene: 7. The CDR3 has 16 amino acids. The germline gives CDR1 LNHNV, CDR2 YYDKDF (reference sequence).

This clonotype was recorded many times. This rearrangement joins TRBV7-6 to TRBJ2-7; 8 bases fit TRBD2. The germline gives CDR1 SGHVS, CDR2 FNYEAQ. Trimming removed 7 bases from V and 6 bases from J; junction bases left unmatched: 2. The CDR3 is 11 amino acids. DNA for the CDR3: TGTGCCAGCACCGGGGGGGGCGAGCAGTACTTC. Its translation: CASTGGGEQYF.

In its sample, this clonotype was seen many times. This chain uses TRBV25-1 with TRBJ2-7; D gene uncertain. The CDR3 spans 15 residues. Looked up from germline, CDR1 is MGHDK and CDR2 is SYGVNS. The V end lost 2 bases, the J end lost 2 bases, and 13 bases lay between the germline ends. The CDR3 is CASSEPGVRAYEQYF. The DNA of the CDR3 is TGTGCCAGCAGTGAACCAGGTGTTCGGGCCTACGAGCAGTACTTC.

In DNA, the CDR3 is TGTGCCAGCAGCCCCCGGACTGAAGGGGACATTCAGTACTTC. Amino acids: CASSPRTEGDIQYF. The rearrangement joins TRBV5-5 to TRBJ2-4; possibly TRBD1 or TRBD2 for D (5 bases each). The CDR3 is made up of 14 amino acids. Germline CDR1 reads SGHKS; CDR2 reads YYEKEE (reference sequence). Trimming cost V 4 bases and J 8 bases, with 16 bases left between them.

This clonotype was counted at least ten times. This CDR3 is CASSLSEHYGYTF. The CDR3 DNA follows: TGTGCCAGCAGTCTGTCGGAGCACTATGGCTACACCTTC. The chain has TRBV6-5 and TRBJ1-2, with no clear D. V was clipped by 5 bases and J by 3 bases, with 10 bases between them. The germline CDR1 and CDR2 sequences are MNHEY and SVGAGI. The CDR3 loop spans 13 amino acids.

There are many counts of this clonotype. The chain is built from TRBV10-2 and TRBJ1-1, with a weak D call TRBD1 (5 bases). V dropped 6 bases and J dropped 4 bases, with 9 bases sitting between them. The length of the CDR3 is 12 residues. CDR1 WSHSY and CDR2 SAAADI come from the germline V gene. The chain's CDR3 is CASSAGGTEAFF. The CDR3 DNA follows: TGCGCCAGCAGCGCCGGGGGCACTGAAGCTTTCTTT.